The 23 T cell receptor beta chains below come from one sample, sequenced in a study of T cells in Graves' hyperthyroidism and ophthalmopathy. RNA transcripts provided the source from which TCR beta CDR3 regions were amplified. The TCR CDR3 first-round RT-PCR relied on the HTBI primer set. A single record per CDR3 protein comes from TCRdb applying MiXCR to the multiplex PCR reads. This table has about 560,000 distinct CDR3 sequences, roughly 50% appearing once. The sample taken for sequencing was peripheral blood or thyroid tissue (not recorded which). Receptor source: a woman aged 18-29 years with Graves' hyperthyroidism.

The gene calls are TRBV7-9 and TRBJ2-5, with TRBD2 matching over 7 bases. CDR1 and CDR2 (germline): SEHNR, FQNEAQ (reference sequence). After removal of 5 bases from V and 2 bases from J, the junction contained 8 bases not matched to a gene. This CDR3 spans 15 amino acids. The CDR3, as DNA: TGTGCCAGCAGCACCTCTCTAGCGGAGCAAGAGACCCAGTACTTC. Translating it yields CASSTSLAEQETQYF.

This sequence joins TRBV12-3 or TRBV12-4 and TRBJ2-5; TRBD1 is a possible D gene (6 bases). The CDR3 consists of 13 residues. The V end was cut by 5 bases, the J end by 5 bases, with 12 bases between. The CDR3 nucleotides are TGTGCCAGCAGTGACAGGCCGGGGGAGACCCAGTACTTC. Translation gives CASSDRPGETQYF.

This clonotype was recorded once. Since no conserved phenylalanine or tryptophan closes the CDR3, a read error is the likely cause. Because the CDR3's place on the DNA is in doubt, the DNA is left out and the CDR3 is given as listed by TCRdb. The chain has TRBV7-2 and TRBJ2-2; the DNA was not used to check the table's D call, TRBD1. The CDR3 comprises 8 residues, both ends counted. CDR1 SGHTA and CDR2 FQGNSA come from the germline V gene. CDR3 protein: CASSSRRT.

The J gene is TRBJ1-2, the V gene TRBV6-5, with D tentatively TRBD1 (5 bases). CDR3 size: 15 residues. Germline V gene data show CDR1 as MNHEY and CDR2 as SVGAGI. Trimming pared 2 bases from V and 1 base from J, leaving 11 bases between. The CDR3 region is CASSYGAYINYGYTF. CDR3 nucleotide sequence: TGTGCCAGCAGTTACGGGGCCTATATTAACTATGGCTACACCTTC.

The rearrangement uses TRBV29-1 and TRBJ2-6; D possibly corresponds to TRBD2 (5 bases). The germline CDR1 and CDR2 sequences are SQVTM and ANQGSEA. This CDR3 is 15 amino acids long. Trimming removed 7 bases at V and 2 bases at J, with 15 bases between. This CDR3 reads CSGTEVGTGANVLTF. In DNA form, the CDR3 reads TGCAGCGGCACGGAGGTAGGGACTGGGGCCAACGTCCTGACTTTC.

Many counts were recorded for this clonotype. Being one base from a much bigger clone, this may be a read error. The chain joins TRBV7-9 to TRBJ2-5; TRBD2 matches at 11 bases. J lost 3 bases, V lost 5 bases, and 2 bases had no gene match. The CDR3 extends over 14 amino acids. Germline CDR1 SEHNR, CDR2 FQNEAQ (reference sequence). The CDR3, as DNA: TGTGCCAGCAGCACGGGACTAGCGGAAGAGACCCAGTACTTC. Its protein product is CASSTGLAEETQYF.

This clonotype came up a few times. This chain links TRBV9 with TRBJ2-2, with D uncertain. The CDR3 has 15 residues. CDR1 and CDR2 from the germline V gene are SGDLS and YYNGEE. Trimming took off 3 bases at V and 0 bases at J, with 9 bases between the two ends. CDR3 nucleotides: TGTGCCAGCAGCGGGTTTCACACGAACACCGGGGAGCTGTTTTTT. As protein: CASSGFHTNTGELFF. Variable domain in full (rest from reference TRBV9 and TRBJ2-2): DSGVTQTPKHLITATGQRVTLRCSPRSGDLSVYWYQQSLDQGLQFLIQYYNGEERAKGNILERFSAQQFPDLHSELNLSSLELGDSALYFCASSGFHTNTGELFFGEGSRLTVL.

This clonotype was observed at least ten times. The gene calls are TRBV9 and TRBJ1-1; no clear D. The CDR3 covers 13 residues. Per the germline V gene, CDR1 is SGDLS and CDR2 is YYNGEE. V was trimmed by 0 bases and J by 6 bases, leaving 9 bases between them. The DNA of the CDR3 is TGTGCCAGCAGCGTAGCTATGGCAGCTGAAGCTTTCTTT. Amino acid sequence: CASSVAMAAEAFF.

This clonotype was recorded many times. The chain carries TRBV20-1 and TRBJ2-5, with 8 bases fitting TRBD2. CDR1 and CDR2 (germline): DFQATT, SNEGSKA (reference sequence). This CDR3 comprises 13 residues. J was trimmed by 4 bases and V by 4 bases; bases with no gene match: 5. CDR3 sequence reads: CSATAGAAETQYF. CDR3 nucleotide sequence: TGCAGTGCTACAGCGGGAGCGGCAGAGACCCAGTACTTC.

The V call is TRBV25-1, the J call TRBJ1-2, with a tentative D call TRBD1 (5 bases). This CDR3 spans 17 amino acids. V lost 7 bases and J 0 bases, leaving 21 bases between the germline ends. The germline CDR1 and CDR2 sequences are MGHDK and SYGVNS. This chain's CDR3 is CASISPGLQKTNYGYTF. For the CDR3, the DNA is TGTGCCAGCATTTCGCCGGGACTGCAAAAGACTAACTATGGCTACACCTTC.

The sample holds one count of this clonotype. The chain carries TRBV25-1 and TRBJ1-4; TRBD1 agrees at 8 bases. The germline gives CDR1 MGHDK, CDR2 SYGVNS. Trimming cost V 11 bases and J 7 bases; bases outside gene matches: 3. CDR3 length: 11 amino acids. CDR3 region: CAAQGGEKLFF. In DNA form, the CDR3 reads TGTGCCGCACAGGGGGGTGAAAAACTGTTTTTT.

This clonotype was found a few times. The chain's CDR3 is CASSPGQRDEQYF. The CDR3 DNA sequence: TGTGCCAGCTCACCAGGACAGAGGGACGAGCAGTACTTC. The rearrangement links TRBV18 to TRBJ2-7; tentatively, D is TRBD1 (6 bases). V was trimmed by 2 bases and J by 5 bases, leaving 10 bases between them. Germline V lookup: CDR1 KGHSH, CDR2 LQKENI. This CDR3 has 13 amino acids.

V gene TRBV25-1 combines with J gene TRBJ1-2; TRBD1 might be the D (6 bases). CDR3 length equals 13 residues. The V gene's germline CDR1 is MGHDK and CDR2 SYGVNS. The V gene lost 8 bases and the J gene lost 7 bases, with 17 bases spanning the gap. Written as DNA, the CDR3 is TGTGCCAGCGATTCGGGGGGGCGAGGTGGCTACACCTTC. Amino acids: CASDSGGRGGYTF.

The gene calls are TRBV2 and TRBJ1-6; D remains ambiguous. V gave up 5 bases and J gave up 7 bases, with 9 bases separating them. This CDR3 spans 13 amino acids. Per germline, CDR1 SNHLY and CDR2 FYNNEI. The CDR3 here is CASSPNVNSPLHF. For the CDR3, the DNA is TGTGCCAGCAGTCCGAACGTCAATTCACCCCTCCACTTT.

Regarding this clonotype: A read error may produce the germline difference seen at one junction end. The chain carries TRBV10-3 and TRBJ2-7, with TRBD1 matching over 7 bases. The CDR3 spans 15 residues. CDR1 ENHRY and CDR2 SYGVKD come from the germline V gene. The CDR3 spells CASSYPGQLPFRPYF. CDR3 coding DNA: TGTGCCAGCAGTTATCCGGGACAGCTTCCTTTTAGGCCGTACTTC.

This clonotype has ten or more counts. The CDR3 region has the DNA TGTGCCAGCAGCCAAGTCGGAATTTCACCCCTCCACTTT. This translates into CASSQVGISPLHF. The V call is TRBV14, the J call TRBJ1-6; D gene ambiguous. The CDR3 contains 13 residues. Trimming left V 1 base short and J 9 bases short, with 7 bases between. The germline V gene encodes CDR1 SGHDN and CDR2 FVKESK.

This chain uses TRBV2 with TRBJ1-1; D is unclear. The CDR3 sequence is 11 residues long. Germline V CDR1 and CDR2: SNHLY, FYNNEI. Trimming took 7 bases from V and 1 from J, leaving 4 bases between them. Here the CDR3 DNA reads TGTGCCAGCATACCGAACACTGAAGCTTTCTTT. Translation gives CASIPNTEAFF.

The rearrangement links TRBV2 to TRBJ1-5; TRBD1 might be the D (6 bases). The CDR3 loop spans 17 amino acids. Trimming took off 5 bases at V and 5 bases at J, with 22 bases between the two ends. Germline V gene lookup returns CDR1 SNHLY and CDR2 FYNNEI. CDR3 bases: TGTGCCAGCAGTCCTAACCGCCAGGGGAGACTCCATCAGCCCCAGCATTTT. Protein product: CASSPNRQGRLHQPQHF.

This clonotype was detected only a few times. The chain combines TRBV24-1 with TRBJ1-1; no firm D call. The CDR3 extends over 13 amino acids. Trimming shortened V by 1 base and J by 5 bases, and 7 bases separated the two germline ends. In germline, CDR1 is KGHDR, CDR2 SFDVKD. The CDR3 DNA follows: TGTGCCACCAGTGATTTCCGGGGTACTGAAGCTTTCTTT. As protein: CATSDFRGTEAFF.

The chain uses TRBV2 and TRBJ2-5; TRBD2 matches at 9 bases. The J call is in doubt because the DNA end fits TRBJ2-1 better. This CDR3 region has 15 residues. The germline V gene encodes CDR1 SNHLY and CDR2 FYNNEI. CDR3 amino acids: CASRGFSGRYNEQFF. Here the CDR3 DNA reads TGTGCCAGCAGAGGGTTTAGCGGGAGATACAATGAGCAGTTCTTC.

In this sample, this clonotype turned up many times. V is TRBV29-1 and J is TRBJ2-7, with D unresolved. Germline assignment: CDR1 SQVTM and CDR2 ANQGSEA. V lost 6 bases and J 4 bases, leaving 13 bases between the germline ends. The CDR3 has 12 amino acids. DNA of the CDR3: TGCAGCGTGATGACGGTGAATTACGAGCAGTACTTC. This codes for CSVMTVNYEQYF.

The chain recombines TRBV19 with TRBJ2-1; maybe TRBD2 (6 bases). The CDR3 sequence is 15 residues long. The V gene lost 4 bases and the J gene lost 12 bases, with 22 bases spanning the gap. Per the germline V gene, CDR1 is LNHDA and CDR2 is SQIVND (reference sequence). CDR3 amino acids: CASSSALAIRGGQFF. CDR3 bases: TGTGCCAGTAGTAGCGCACTAGCCATCCGGGGCGGGCAGTTCTTC.

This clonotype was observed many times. The CDR3 is CASSFKTGGNQPQHF. The CDR3 DNA is TGTGCCAGCAGCTTCAAGACAGGGGGGAATCAGCCCCAGCATTTT. The V gene is TRBV7-2, the J gene TRBJ1-5, with 9 nucleotides matching TRBD1. Unmatched junction bases numbered 4, after V lost 3 bases and J lost 4 bases. This CDR3 has 15 residues. Per the germline V gene, CDR1 is SGHTA and CDR2 is FQGNSA.